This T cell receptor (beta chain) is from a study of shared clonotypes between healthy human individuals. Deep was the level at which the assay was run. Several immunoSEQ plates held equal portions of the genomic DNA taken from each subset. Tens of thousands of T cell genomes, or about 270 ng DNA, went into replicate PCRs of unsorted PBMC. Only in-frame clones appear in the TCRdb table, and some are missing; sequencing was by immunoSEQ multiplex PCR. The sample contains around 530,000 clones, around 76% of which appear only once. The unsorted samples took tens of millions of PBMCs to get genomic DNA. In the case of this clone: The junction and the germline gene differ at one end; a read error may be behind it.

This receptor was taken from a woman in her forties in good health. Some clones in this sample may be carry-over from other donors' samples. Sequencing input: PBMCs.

The CDR3: CAGSIRGFSGEQFF. The CDR3 region has the DNA TGTGCCGGTAGTATCCGGGGTTTTTCGGGTGAGCAGTTCTTC. The rearrangement uses TRBV19 and TRBJ2-1; perhaps TRBD2 as D (5 bases). CDR1 and CDR2 (germline): LNHDA, SQIVND (reference sequence). CDR3 length: 14 residues.